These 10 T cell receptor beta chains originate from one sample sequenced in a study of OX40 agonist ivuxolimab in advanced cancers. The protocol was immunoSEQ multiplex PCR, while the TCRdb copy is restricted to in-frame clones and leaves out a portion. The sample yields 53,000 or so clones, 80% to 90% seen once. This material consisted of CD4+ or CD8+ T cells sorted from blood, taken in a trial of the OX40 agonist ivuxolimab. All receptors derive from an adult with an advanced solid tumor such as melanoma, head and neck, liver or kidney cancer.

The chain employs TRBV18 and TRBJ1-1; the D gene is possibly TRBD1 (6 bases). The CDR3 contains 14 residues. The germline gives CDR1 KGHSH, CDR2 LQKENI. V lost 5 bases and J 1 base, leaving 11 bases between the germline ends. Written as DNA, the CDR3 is TGTGCCAGCTCAGAGTGGGGGGCGAACACTGAAGCTTTCTTT. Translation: CASSEWGANTEAFF.

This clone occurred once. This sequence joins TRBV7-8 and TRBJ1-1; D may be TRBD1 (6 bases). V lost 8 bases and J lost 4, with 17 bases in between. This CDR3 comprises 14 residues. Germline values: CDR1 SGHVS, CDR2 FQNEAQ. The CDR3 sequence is CASRWGRGATEAFF. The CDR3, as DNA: TGTGCCAGCCGCTGGGGGAGGGGGGCCACTGAAGCTTTCTTT.

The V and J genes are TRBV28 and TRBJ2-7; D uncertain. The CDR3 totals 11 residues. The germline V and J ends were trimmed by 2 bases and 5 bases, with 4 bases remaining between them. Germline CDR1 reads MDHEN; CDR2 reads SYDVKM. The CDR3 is CASSLGNEQYF. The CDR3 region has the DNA TGTGCCAGCAGTTTAGGGAACGAGCAGTACTTC. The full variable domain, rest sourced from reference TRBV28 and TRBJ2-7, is DVKVTQSSRYLVKRTGEKVFLECVQDMDHENMFWYRQDPGLGLRLIYFSYDVKMKEKGDIPEGYSVSREKKERFSLILESASTNQTSMYLCASSLGNEQYFGPGTRLTVT.

The DNA for the CDR3 is TGTGCCAGCAGCGAATGGGACAGGGCGAACATTCAGTACTTC. Translating gives CASSEWDRANIQYF. V is TRBV9 and J is TRBJ2-4; 9 bases align to TRBD1. CDR3 length: 14 residues. Germline V gene data show CDR1 as SGDLS and CDR2 as YYNGEE. The trim removed 3 bases at V and 7 bases at J, leaving 5 bases unmatched.

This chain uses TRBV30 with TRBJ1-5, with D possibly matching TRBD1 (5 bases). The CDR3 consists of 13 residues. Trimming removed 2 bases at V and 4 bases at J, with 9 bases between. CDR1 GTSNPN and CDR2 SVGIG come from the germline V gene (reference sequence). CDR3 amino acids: CAWSLGQNQPQHF. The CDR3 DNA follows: TGTGCCTGGAGTTTGGGGCAAAATCAGCCCCAGCATTTT.

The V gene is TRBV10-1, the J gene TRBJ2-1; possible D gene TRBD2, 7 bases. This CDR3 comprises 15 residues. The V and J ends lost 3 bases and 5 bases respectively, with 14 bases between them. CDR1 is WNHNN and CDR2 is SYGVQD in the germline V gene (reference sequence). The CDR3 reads CASSEAGEGNNEQFF. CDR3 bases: TGCGCCAGCAGTGAAGCAGGGGAGGGGAACAATGAGCAGTTCTTC.

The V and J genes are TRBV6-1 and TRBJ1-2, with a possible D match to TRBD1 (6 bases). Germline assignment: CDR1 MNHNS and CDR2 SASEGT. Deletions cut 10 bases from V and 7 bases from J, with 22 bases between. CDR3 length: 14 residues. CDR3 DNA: TGTGCCACCATATTGGGGGGCGCGGTGAGTGGCTACACCTTC. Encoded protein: CATILGGAVSGYTF.

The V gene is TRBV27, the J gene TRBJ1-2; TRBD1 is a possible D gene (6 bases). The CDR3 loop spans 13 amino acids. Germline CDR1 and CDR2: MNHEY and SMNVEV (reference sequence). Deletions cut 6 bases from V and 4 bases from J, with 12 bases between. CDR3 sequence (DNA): TGTGCCAGCAGCCGAACAGGGACCTATGGCTACACCTTC. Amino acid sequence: CASSRTGTYGYTF.

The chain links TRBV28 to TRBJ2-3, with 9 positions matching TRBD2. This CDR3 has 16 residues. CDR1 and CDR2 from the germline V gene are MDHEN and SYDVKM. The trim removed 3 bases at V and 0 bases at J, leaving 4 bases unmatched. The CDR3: CASSFSSGTSTDTQYF. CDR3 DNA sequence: TGTGCCAGCAGTTTTTCTAGCGGGACCAGCACAGATACGCAGTATTTT. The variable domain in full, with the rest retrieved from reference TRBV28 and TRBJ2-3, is DVKVTQSSRYLVKRTGEKVFLECVQDMDHENMFWYRQDPGLGLRLIYFSYDVKMKEKGDIPEGYSVSREKKERFSLILESASTNQTSMYLCASSFSSGTSTDTQYFGPGTRLTVL.

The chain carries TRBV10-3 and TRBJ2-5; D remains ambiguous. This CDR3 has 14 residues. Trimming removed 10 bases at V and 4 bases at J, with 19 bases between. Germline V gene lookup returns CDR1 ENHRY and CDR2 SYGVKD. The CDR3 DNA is TGTGCCACGACACTCGACGTAATGTCAGAGACCCAGTACTTC. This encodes CATTLDVMSETQYF.